This TCR beta chain was sequenced in a study of blood T cell repertoires in COVID-19. Study-wide context: Some COVID-19 samples were acute and others convalescent; all came from the United States, Italy and Spain. PBMCs, B-cell-depleted T cells, or T cells were the source of the cDNA or gDNA that made up the material.

The junction had 8 bases not matched to a gene; V was cut back by 5 bases and J by 4 bases. The CDR3 is 16 amino acids. Germline V gene sequence: CDR1 PRHDT, CDR2 FYEKMQ (reference sequence). Original processing methods: Reference gene primer amplification yielded estimated nucleated cell counts. Clones were sequenced by immunoSEQ multiplex PCR, and TCRdb holds only the in-frame ones, with some missing. The V and J calls and clone size are taken from that table; D and trimming were inferred from the DNA. The sample has under 200,000 clones; approximately 80% are singletons. The specimen was peripheral blood. The J gene is TRBJ2-2, the V gene TRBV13; 9 bases are a match to TRBD1. The clonotype comes from a human donor in a cohort sampled during active COVID-19. The CDR3 coding sequence is TGTGCCAGCAGCCAAAAGGGACAGGGTGGCACCGGGGAGCTGTTTTTT. Translation: CASSQKGQGGTGELFF.